The rows below give T cell receptor beta chains drawn from one sample of a study of blood T cell repertoires in COVID-19. TCRdb keeps only in-frame clones here, not all; method: immunoSEQ multiplex PCR. The sample carries about 270,000 clones, almost 85% recorded once. Sequencing was performed on PBMCs or T cells enriched from blood (not recorded which). The receptors were gathered from a woman between 50 and 59 years old with acute COVID-19. Each CDR3 is given with its conserved first and last residue. Fields, in order: J gene, D gene, clone size, V gene, CDR3 protein, CDR3 DNA. The D gene is left open where the match is weak. Expanded clones get a size class; other rows say once, few or many, or leave the size out.

j_call: TRBJ2-3
d_call: .
clone_size: .
v_call: TRBV9
cdr3_aa: CASSLESRTDTQYF
cdr3_nt: TGTGCCAGCAGCCTCGAGAGTCGCACAGATACGCAGTATTTT

j_call: TRBJ1-2
d_call: TRBD1
clone_size: .
v_call: TRBV19
cdr3_aa: CASSIDRAGGFDGYTF
cdr3_nt: TGTGCCAGTAGTATAGATCGGGCAGGGGGCTTTGATGGCTACACCTTC

j_call: TRBJ1-1
d_call: .
clone_size: .
v_call: TRBV14
cdr3_aa: CASSQDLDSTEAFF
cdr3_nt: TGTGCCAGCAGCCAAGATTTGGACAGCACTGAAGCTTTCTTT

j_call: TRBJ1-2
d_call: .
clone_size: once
v_call: TRBV9
cdr3_aa: CASSVGEGGYGYTF
cdr3_nt: TGTGCCAGCAGCGTAGGGGAGGGTGGCTATGGCTACACCTTC

j_call: TRBJ1-2
d_call: .
clone_size: few
v_call: TRBV5-5
cdr3_aa: CASSLTSRTAQNRDNGYTF
cdr3_nt: TGTGCCAGCAGCTTAACGTCCAGGACAGCACAAAATCGGGACAATGGCTACACCTTC

j_call: TRBJ1-1
d_call: .
clone_size: .
v_call: TRBV12-3/TRBV12-4
cdr3_aa: CASSYTGNTEAFF
cdr3_nt: TGTGCCAGCAGCTATACAGGGAACACTGAAGCTTTCTTT

j_call: TRBJ1-2
d_call: .
clone_size: .
v_call: TRBV19
cdr3_aa: CASMTGRTRGYTF
cdr3_nt: TGTGCCAGTATGACCGGGAGAACTCGTGGCTACACCTTC

j_call: TRBJ2-3
d_call: TRBD1
clone_size: .
v_call: TRBV9
cdr3_aa: CASSPNPGQPTDTQYF
cdr3_nt: TGTGCCAGCAGCCCCAACCCGGGACAGCCCACAGATACGCAGTATTTT

j_call: TRBJ1-2
d_call: TRBD1
clone_size: .
v_call: TRBV19
cdr3_aa: CASWDRTNYGYTF
cdr3_nt: TGTGCTAGTTGGGACAGGACAAACTATGGCTACACCTTC

j_call: TRBJ2-7
d_call: .
clone_size: .
v_call: TRBV4-2
cdr3_aa: CASSRAGEGVSYEQYF
cdr3_nt: TGTGCCAGCAGCCGGGCAGGGGAGGGGGTCTCCTACGAGCAGTACTTC

j_call: TRBJ1-1
d_call: TRBD1
clone_size: .
v_call: TRBV7-3
cdr3_aa: CASSPTPDRFNTEAFF
cdr3_nt: TGTGCCAGCAGCCCTACTCCGGACAGGTTCAACACTGAAGCTTTCTTT

j_call: TRBJ1-6
d_call: .
clone_size: once
v_call: TRBV19
cdr3_aa: CASSISVGNSPLHF
cdr3_nt: TGTGCCAGTAGTATAAGCGTCGGGAATTCACCCCTCCACTTT

j_call: TRBJ1-2
d_call: .
clone_size: .
v_call: TRBV19
cdr3_aa: CASSIQGNYGYTF
cdr3_nt: TGTGCCAGTAGTATACAGGGCAACTATGGCTACACCTTC

j_call: TRBJ2-2
d_call: .
clone_size: .
v_call: TRBV5-1
cdr3_aa: CASRPDRNTGELFF
cdr3_nt: TGCGCCAGCAGGCCGGACAGAAACACCGGGGAGCTGTTTTTT

j_call: TRBJ1-2
d_call: .
clone_size: .
v_call: TRBV13
cdr3_aa: CASSRNRIYGYTF
cdr3_nt: TGTGCCAGCAGTCGCAACAGGATCTATGGCTACACCTTC

j_call: TRBJ1-2
d_call: TRBD1
clone_size: once
v_call: TRBV27
cdr3_aa: CASSHGTGDGYTF
cdr3_nt: TGTGCCAGCAGCCACGGGACAGGGGACGGCTACACCTTC

j_call: TRBJ2-5
d_call: .
clone_size: .
v_call: TRBV14
cdr3_aa: CASSQGQTQYF
cdr3_nt: TGTGCCAGCAGCCAAGGGCAGACCCAGTACTTC

j_call: TRBJ1-1
d_call: TRBD1
clone_size: .
v_call: TRBV12-5
cdr3_aa: CASGLVQGFEAFF
cdr3_nt: TGTGCTAGTGGTTTGGTACAGGGGTTTGAAGCTTTCTTT

j_call: TRBJ2-3
d_call: TRBD2
clone_size: .
v_call: TRBV7-2
cdr3_aa: CASSAGTSTYTQYF
cdr3_nt: TGTGCCAGCAGCGCCGGGACTAGTACCTATACGCAGTATTTT

j_call: TRBJ1-1
d_call: .
clone_size: few
v_call: TRBV11-2
cdr3_aa: CASSQTFQLAVMNTEAFF
cdr3_nt: TGTGCCAGCAGCCAGACCTTCCAGCTGGCGGTCATGAACACTGAAGCTTTCTTT

j_call: TRBJ2-2
d_call: .
clone_size: once
v_call: TRBV5-1
cdr3_aa: CASSPRGPITGELFF
cdr3_nt: TGCGCCAGCAGCCCGCGGGGGCCTATCACCGGGGAGCTGTTTTTT

j_call: TRBJ1-5
d_call: .
clone_size: once
v_call: TRBV11-2
cdr3_aa: CASSLEGGVSNQPQHF
cdr3_nt: TGTGCCAGCAGCCTAGAGGGGGGGGTTAGCAATCAGCCCCAGCATTTT

j_call: TRBJ2-7
d_call: TRBD1
clone_size: .
v_call: TRBV20-1
cdr3_aa: CSASKALGSGQGIEQYF
cdr3_nt: TGCAGTGCTAGTAAGGCTTTGGGTTCGGGACAGGGGATCGAGCAGTACTTC

j_call: TRBJ2-3
d_call: .
clone_size: .
v_call: TRBV10-3
cdr3_aa: CAVEATSGFTDTQYF
cdr3_nt: TGTGCCGTCGAAGCAACCAGCGGGTTCACAGATACGCAGTATTTT

j_call: TRBJ2-7
d_call: TRBD2
clone_size: once
v_call: TRBV5-1
cdr3_aa: CASSAGTTYEQYF
cdr3_nt: TGCGCCAGCAGCGCCGGGACTACTTACGAGCAGTACTTC

j_call: TRBJ1-2
d_call: .
clone_size: .
v_call: TRBV6-4
cdr3_aa: CASSQGAENYGYTF
cdr3_nt: TGTGCCAGCAGTCAAGGGGCGGAAAACTATGGCTACACCTTC

j_call: TRBJ1-5
d_call: TRBD1
clone_size: .
v_call: TRBV30
cdr3_aa: CAWSVQGGGQPQHF
cdr3_nt: TGTGCCTGGAGTGTACAAGGGGGCGGACAGCCCCAGCATTTT

j_call: TRBJ1-6
d_call: TRBD1
clone_size: once
v_call: TRBV18
cdr3_aa: CASSPGQANSPLHF
cdr3_nt: TGTGCCAGCTCACCCGGACAGGCCAATTCACCCCTCCACTTT

j_call: TRBJ2-7
d_call: .
clone_size: .
v_call: TRBV27
cdr3_aa: CASSLSSATYEQYF
cdr3_nt: TGTGCCAGCAGTTTATCGTCCGCTACCTACGAGCAGTACTTC

j_call: TRBJ1-2
d_call: TRBD1
clone_size: .
v_call: TRBV11-2
cdr3_aa: CASSFVRGRPNYGYTF
cdr3_nt: TGTGCCAGCAGCTTCGTGAGGGGGCGACCAAACTATGGCTACACCTTC

j_call: TRBJ1-6
d_call: .
clone_size: .
v_call: TRBV7-2
cdr3_aa: CASSFGGLGSPLHF
cdr3_nt: TGTGCCAGCAGCTTTGGAGGGTTGGGGTCACCCCTCCACTTT

j_call: TRBJ1-2
d_call: .
clone_size: .
v_call: TRBV3-1/TRBV3-2
cdr3_aa: CASSQAPLGYTF
cdr3_nt: TGTGCCAGCAGCCAAGCCCCCCTTGGCTACACCTTC

j_call: TRBJ1-5
d_call: .
clone_size: .
v_call: TRBV4-3
cdr3_aa: CASSQERSGNQPQHF
cdr3_nt: TGCGCCAGCAGCCAAGAGCGGTCGGGAAATCAGCCCCAGCATTTT

j_call: TRBJ2-3
d_call: TRBD1
clone_size: .
v_call: TRBV4-3
cdr3_aa: CASSPGTGPDTQYF
cdr3_nt: TGCGCCAGCAGCCCGGGGACAGGGCCAGATACGCAGTATTTT

j_call: TRBJ2-6
d_call: TRBD2
clone_size: .
v_call: TRBV7-2
cdr3_aa: CASSSPHRGAGANVLTF
cdr3_nt: TGTGCCAGCAGCTCCCCCCACCGGGGGGCTGGGGCCAACGTCCTGACTTTC

j_call: TRBJ1-1
d_call: TRBD1
clone_size: .
v_call: TRBV5-5
cdr3_aa: CASSFNGDSEAFF
cdr3_nt: TGTGCCAGCAGCTTTAACGGGGACAGTGAAGCTTTCTTT

j_call: TRBJ1-1
d_call: .
clone_size: .
v_call: TRBV7-9
cdr3_aa: CASSSLGGPAFF
cdr3_nt: TGTGCCAGCAGTTCCTTGGGGGGGCCTGCTTTCTTT

j_call: TRBJ1-2
d_call: TRBD1
clone_size: .
v_call: TRBV7-2
cdr3_aa: CASSGTGGASGYTF
cdr3_nt: TGTGCCAGCAGCGGGACAGGGGGCGCTTCTGGCTACACCTTC

j_call: TRBJ1-2
d_call: .
clone_size: .
v_call: TRBV3-1/TRBV3-2
cdr3_aa: CASSQHKGNRDQGGYTF
cdr3_nt: TGTGCCAGCAGCCAACACAAGGGTAACAGGGATCAGGGTGGCTACACCTTC

j_call: TRBJ1-5
d_call: .
clone_size: few
v_call: TRBV10-3
cdr3_aa: CAISESGGREPQHF
cdr3_nt: TGTGCCATCAGTGAGTCGGGCGGGCGTGAGCCCCAGCATTTT

j_call: TRBJ1-1
d_call: .
clone_size: .
v_call: TRBV11-3
cdr3_aa: CASSATGNTEAFF
cdr3_nt: TGTGCCAGCAGCGCGACAGGTAACACTGAAGCTTTCTTT

j_call: TRBJ1-3
d_call: .
clone_size: once
v_call: TRBV18
cdr3_aa: CASEQGPSGNTIYF
cdr3_nt: TGTGCCAGCGAACAGGGTCCCTCTGGAAACACCATATATTTT

j_call: TRBJ1-1
d_call: TRBD1
clone_size: .
v_call: TRBV20-1
cdr3_aa: CSASDRGKEAFF
cdr3_nt: TGCAGTGCTAGTGACAGGGGGAAAGAAGCTTTCTTT

j_call: TRBJ2-5
d_call: TRBD2
clone_size: .
v_call: TRBV11-3
cdr3_aa: CASSLGTSGGLGQETQYF
cdr3_nt: TGTGCCAGCAGCTTAGGGACTAGCGGCGGCTTAGGTCAAGAGACCCAGTACTTC

j_call: TRBJ1-5
d_call: .
clone_size: .
v_call: TRBV18
cdr3_aa: CASSPDPGYPQPQHF
cdr3_nt: TGTGCCAGCTCACCCGACCCAGGGTACCCTCAGCCCCAGCATTTT

j_call: TRBJ2-3
d_call: .
clone_size: .
v_call: TRBV30
cdr3_aa: CAWRILAGSDTQYF
cdr3_nt: TGTGCCTGGAGAATCCTCGCGGGGTCAGATACGCAGTATTTT

j_call: TRBJ1-1
d_call: TRBD1
clone_size: .
v_call: TRBV19
cdr3_aa: CASSTGQGANTEAFF
cdr3_nt: TGTGCCAGTAGTACCGGACAGGGTGCGAACACTGAAGCTTTCTTT

j_call: TRBJ2-4
d_call: TRBD2
clone_size: .
v_call: TRBV3-1/TRBV3-2
cdr3_aa: CASSLSEAGVGNIQYF
cdr3_nt: TGTGCCAGCAGCCTGTCGGAAGCGGGGGTGGGGAACATTCAGTACTTC

j_call: TRBJ1-6
d_call: .
clone_size: once
v_call: TRBV10-2
cdr3_aa: CASSGQGGNSPLHF
cdr3_nt: TGCGCCAGCAGTGGTCAGGGAGGAAATTCACCCCTCCACTTT

j_call: TRBJ1-5
d_call: TRBD1
clone_size: .
v_call: TRBV19
cdr3_aa: CASSPGTGGNQPQHF
cdr3_nt: TGTGCCAGTAGCCCCGGGACAGGGGGCAATCAGCCCCAGCATTTT

j_call: TRBJ1-6
d_call: .
clone_size: .
v_call: TRBV25-1
cdr3_aa: CASSLGMGSPLHF
cdr3_nt: TGTGCCAGCAGCCTCGGGATGGGTTCACCCCTCCACTTT

j_call: TRBJ1-2
d_call: TRBD1
clone_size: .
v_call: TRBV6-1
cdr3_aa: CASSEAQDRGRGYTF
cdr3_nt: TGTGCCAGCAGTGAAGCGCAGGACAGGGGTCGTGGCTACACCTTC

j_call: TRBJ1-2
d_call: TRBD1
clone_size: .
v_call: TRBV19
cdr3_aa: CATNDFRGPRGYTF
cdr3_nt: TGTGCCACCAACGACTTCAGGGGGCCAAGGGGCTACACCTTC

j_call: TRBJ1-6
d_call: .
clone_size: .
v_call: TRBV27
cdr3_aa: CASRVFLNSPLHF
cdr3_nt: TGTGCCAGCCGGGTCTTCCTAAATTCACCCCTCCACTTT

j_call: TRBJ1-3
d_call: .
clone_size: once
v_call: TRBV14
cdr3_aa: CASSQGQPGNTIYF
cdr3_nt: TGTGCCAGCAGCCAAGGACAGCCCGGAAACACCATATATTTT

j_call: TRBJ1-6
d_call: .
clone_size: .
v_call: TRBV3-1/TRBV3-2
cdr3_aa: CASSPLANSPLHF
cdr3_nt: TGTGCCAGCAGCCCATTAGCTAATTCACCCCTCCACTTT

j_call: TRBJ2-2
d_call: TRBD2
clone_size: .
v_call: TRBV28
cdr3_aa: CASSLLAGGTGELFF
cdr3_nt: TGTGCCAGCAGTTTACTGGCGGGGGGGACCGGGGAGCTGTTTTTT

j_call: TRBJ2-1
d_call: .
clone_size: .
v_call: TRBV3-1/TRBV3-2
cdr3_aa: CASTKRGAGPYNEQFF
cdr3_nt: TGTGCCAGCACCAAGAGAGGCGCGGGGCCTTACAATGAGCAGTTCTTC

j_call: TRBJ1-3
d_call: TRBD1
clone_size: .
v_call: TRBV29-1
cdr3_aa: CSVEWLGQGLSGNTIYF
cdr3_nt: TGCAGCGTTGAATGGTTGGGACAGGGCCTCTCTGGAAACACCATATATTTT

j_call: TRBJ1-3
d_call: .
clone_size: .
v_call: TRBV27
cdr3_aa: CASSSTGSGNTIYF
cdr3_nt: TGTGCCAGCAGTTCCACAGGGTCCGGAAACACCATATATTTT